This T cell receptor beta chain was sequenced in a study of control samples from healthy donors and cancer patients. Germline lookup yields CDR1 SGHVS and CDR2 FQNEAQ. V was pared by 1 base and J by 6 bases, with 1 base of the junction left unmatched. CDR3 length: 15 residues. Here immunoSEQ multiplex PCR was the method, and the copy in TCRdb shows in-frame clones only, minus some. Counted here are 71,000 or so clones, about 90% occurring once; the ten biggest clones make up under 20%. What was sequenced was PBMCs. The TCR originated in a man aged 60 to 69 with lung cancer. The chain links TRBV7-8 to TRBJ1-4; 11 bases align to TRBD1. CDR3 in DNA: TGTGCCAGCAGCTTAGAGGGACAGGGGGATGAAAAACTGTTTTTT. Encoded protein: CASSLEGQGDEKLFF.